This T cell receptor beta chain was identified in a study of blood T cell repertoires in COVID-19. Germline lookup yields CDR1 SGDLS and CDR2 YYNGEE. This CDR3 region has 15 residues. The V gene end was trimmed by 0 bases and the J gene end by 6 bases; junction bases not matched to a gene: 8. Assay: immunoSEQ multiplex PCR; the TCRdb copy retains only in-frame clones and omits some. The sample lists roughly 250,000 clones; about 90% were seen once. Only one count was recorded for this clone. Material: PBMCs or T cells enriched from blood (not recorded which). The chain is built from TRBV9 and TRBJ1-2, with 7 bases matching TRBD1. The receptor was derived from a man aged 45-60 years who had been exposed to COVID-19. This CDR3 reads CASSVEIKGGHGYTF. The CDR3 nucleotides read TGTGCCAGCAGCGTAGAAATCAAAGGGGGCCATGGCTACACCTTC. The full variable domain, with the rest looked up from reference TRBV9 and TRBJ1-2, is DSGVTQTPKHLITATGQRVTLRCSPRSGDLSVYWYQQSLDQGLQFLIQYYNGEERAKGNILERFSAQQFPDLHSELNLSSLELGDSALYFCASSVEIKGGHGYTFGSGTRLTVV.